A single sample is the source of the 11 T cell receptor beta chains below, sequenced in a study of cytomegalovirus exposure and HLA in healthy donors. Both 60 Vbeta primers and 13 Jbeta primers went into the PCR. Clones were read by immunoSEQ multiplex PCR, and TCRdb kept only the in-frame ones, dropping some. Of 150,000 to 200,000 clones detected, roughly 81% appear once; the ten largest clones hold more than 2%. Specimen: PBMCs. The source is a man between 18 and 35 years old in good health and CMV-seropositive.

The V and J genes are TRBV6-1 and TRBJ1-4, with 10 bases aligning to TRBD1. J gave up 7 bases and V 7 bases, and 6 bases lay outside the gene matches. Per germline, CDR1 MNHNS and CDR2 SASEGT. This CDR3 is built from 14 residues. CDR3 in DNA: TGTGCCAGCACCACGGGACAGGGGACTGAAAAACTGTTTTTT. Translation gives CASTTGQGTEKLFF.

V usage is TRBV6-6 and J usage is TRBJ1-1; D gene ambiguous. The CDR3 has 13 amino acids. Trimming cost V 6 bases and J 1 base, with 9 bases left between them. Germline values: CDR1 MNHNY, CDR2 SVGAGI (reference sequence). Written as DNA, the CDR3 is TGTGCCAGCAGCCAGGCGGGGAACACTGAAGCTTTCTTT. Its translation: CASSQAGNTEAFF.

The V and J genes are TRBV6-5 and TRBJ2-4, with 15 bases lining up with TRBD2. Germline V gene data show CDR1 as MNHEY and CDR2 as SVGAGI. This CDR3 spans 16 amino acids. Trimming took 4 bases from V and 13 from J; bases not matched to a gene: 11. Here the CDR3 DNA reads TGTGCCAGCAGTTTAGACCCGGGACTAGCGGGGGGTACCCAGTACTTC. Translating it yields CASSLDPGLAGGTQYF.

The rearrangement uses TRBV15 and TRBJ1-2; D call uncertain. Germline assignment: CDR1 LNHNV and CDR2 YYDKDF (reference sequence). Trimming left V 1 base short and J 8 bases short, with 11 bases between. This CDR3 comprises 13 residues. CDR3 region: CATSRGWSGGYTF. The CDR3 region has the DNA TGTGCCACCAGCAGAGGATGGAGCGGCGGCTACACCTTC.

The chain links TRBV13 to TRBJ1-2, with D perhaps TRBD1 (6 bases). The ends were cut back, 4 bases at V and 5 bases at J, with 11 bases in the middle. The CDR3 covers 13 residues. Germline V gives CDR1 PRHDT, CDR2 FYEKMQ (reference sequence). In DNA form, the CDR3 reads TGTGCCAGCAGCTCCGACAGGAAGTATGGCTACACCTTC. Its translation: CASSSDRKYGYTF.

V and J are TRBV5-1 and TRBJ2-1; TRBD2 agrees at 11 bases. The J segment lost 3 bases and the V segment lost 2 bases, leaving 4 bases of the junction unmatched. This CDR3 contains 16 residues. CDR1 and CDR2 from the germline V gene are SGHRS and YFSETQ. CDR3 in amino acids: CASSLASGGNYNEQFF. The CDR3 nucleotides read TGCGCCAGCAGCTTAGCTAGCGGGGGGAACTACAATGAGCAGTTCTTC. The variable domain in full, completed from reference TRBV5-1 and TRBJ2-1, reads KAGVTQTPRYLIKTRGQQVTLSCSPISGHRSVSWYQQTPGQGLQFLFEYFSETQRNKGNFPGRFSGRQFSNSRSEMNVSTLELGDSALYLCASSLASGGNYNEQFFGPGTRLTVL.

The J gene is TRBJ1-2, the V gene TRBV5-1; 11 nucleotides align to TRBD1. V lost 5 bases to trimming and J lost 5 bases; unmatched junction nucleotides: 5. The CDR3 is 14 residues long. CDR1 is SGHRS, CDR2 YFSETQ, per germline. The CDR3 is CASRQGQGGYGYTF. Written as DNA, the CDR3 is TGCGCCAGCAGACAGGGACAGGGGGGATATGGCTACACCTTC.

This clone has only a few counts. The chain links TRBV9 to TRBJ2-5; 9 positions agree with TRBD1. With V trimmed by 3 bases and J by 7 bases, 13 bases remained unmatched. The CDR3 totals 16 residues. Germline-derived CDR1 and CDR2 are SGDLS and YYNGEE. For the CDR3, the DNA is TGTGCCAGCAGCGCGCCTTCGGGACAGGGCGGCGGGACCCAGTACTTC. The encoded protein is CASSAPSGQGGGTQYF.

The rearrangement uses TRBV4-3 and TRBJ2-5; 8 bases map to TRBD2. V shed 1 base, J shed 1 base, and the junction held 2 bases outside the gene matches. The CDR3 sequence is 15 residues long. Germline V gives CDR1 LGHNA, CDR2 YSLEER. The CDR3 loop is CASSQGGGTQETQYF. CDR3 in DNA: TGCGCCAGCAGCCAAGGCGGGGGGACCCAAGAGACCCAGTACTTC.

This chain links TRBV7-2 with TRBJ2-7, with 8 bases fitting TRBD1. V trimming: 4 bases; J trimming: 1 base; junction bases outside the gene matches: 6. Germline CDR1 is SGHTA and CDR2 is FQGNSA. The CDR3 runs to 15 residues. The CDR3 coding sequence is TGTGCCAGCAGCTCTGGGACAGGCCCTTCCTACGAGCAGTACTTC. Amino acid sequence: CASSSGTGPSYEQYF. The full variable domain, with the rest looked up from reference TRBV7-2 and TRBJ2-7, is GAGVSQSPSNKVTEKGKDVELRCDPISGHTALYWYRQSLGQGLEFLIYFQGNSAPDKSGLPSDRFSAERTGGSVSTLTIQRTQQEDSAVYLCASSSGTGPSYEQYFGPGTRLTVT.

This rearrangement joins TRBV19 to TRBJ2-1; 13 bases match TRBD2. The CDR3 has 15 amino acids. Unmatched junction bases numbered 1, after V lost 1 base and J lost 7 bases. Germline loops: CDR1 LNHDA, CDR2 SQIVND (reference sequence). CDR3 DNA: TGTGCCAGTAGTATAGTACTAGCGGGGGGGAATGAGCAGTTCTTC. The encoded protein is CASSIVLAGGNEQFF.